This T cell receptor beta chain is from a study of neurological immune-mediated disorders. TCRdb recomputed calls from the 5' RACE reads with MiXCR, one row per CDR3 protein. The profile shows more than 20,000 distinct CDR3 sequences, around an eighth of them singletons. From 2 million PBMCs stored at -80 C, the unsorted libraries were generated. In this sample, this clonotype turned up many times. The sequenced sample consisted of PBMCs. This TCR derives from a woman in her thirties or forties with HTLV-1-associated myelopathy (HAM/TSP).

The CDR3 DNA reads as TGTGCCAGCAGCTTGGGCCACCACCTCTCCTACAATGAGCAGTTCTTC. Its protein is CASSLGHHLSYNEQFF. The chain couples TRBV7-6 to TRBJ2-1; D remains unclear. This CDR3 is built from 16 residues. V lost 3 bases and J lost 0, with 12 bases in between. CDR1 and CDR2 from the germline V gene are SGHVS and FNYEAQ.